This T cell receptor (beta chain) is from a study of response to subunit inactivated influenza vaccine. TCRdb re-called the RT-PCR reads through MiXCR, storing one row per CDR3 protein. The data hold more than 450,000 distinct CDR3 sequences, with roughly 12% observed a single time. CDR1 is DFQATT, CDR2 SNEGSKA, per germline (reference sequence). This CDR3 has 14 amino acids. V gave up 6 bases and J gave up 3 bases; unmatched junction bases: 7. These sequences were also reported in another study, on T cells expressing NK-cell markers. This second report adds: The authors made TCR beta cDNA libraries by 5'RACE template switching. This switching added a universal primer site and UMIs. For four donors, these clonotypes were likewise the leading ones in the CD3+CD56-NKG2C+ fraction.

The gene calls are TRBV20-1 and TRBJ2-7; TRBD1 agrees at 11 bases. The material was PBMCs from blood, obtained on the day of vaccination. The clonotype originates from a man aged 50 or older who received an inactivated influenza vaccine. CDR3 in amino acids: CSASRTGGVYEQYF. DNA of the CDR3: TGCAGTGCCTCTCGGACAGGGGGCGTCTACGAGCAGTACTTC.